One sample yielded the 4 T cell receptor beta chains listed below, sequenced in a study of T cell responses to AZD1222 COVID-19 vaccine. Data came from immunoSEQ multiplex PCR; TCRdb stores just in-frame clones and leaves some out. The table records 90,000 to 130,000 clones, approximately 89% of them present only once. Sample: peripheral blood, taken on day 0 of MenACWY control vaccination. These TCRs come from an adult in good health.

This chain uses TRBV5-4 with TRBJ1-2, with D maybe TRBD1 (5 bases). V dropped 5 bases and J dropped 4 bases, with 15 bases sitting between them. The CDR3 contains 14 residues. CDR1 and CDR2 from the germline V gene are SGHNT and YYREEE (reference sequence). The CDR3 sequence: CASSFQGTPYGYTF. CDR3 sequence (DNA): TGTGCCAGCAGTTTTCAGGGAACCCCCTATGGCTACACCTTC. Drawing the rest from reference TRBV5-4 and TRBJ1-2, the complete variable domain is ETGVTQSPTHLIKTRGQQVTLRCSSQSGHNTVSWYQQALGQGPQFIFQYYREEENGRGNFPPRFSGLQFPNYSSELNVNALELDDSALYLCASSFQGTPYGYTFGSGTRLTVV.

The DNA of the CDR3 is TGTGCCAGCAGCCAGGGACAGGGAAGCACTGAAGCTTTCTTT. This sequence encodes CASSQGQGSTEAFF. The gene calls are TRBV7-3 and TRBJ1-1; 9 nucleotides agree with TRBD1. Germline-derived CDR1 and CDR2 are SGHTA and FQGTGA. The CDR3 has 14 amino acids. Trimming took 5 bases from V and 4 from J; bases not matched to a gene: 5.

This chain connects TRBV7-8 to TRBJ1-3; D not resolved. Germline-derived CDR1 and CDR2 are SGHVS and FQNEAQ. The CDR3 spans 14 residues. V gave up 1 base and J gave up 4 bases, with 8 bases separating them. Here the CDR3 DNA reads TGTGCCAGCAGCTTAGTACTCGGGGGAAACACCATATATTTT. This encodes CASSLVLGGNTIYF.

The J gene is TRBJ2-5, the V gene TRBV19; 11 nucleotides line up with TRBD2. The germline gives CDR1 LNHDA, CDR2 SQIVND (reference sequence). With V trimmed by 3 bases and J by 5 bases, 5 bases remained unmatched. The CDR3 is 15 residues long. The chain's CDR3 is CASSISGGAGETQYF. Here the CDR3 DNA reads TGTGCCAGTAGTATTAGCGGGGGGGCCGGTGAGACCCAGTACTTC.